This TCR beta chain was recorded in a study of blood T cell repertoires in COVID-19. Study-wide context: Acute and convalescent COVID-19 specimens originated in the United States, Italy and Spain.

Methods used by the authors: By means of reference gene primer amplification, nucleated cell counts were estimated. The data were produced by immunoSEQ multiplex PCR, yet TCRdb's version contains in-frame clones alone and is incomplete. The V and J calls and clone size were taken over from that table, and D and trimming were inferred from the DNA. The sample records 180,000 or so clones, approximately 80% being singletons. The CDR3 contains 14 residues. The V gene end was trimmed by 3 bases and the J gene end by 7 bases; junction bases not matched to a gene: 5. Germline lookup yields CDR1 LNHDA and CDR2 SQIVND (reference sequence). This clone was counted a single time.

The TCR comes from a woman aged 45-65 years with active or convalescent COVID-19. The chain carries TRBV19 and TRBJ2-2, with 7 bases fitting TRBD1. Input material: peripheral blood. CDR3 nucleotide sequence: TGTGCCAGTAGTATTCAACAGGGGCGCGGGGAGCTGTTTTTT. Protein product: CASSIQQGRGELFF.